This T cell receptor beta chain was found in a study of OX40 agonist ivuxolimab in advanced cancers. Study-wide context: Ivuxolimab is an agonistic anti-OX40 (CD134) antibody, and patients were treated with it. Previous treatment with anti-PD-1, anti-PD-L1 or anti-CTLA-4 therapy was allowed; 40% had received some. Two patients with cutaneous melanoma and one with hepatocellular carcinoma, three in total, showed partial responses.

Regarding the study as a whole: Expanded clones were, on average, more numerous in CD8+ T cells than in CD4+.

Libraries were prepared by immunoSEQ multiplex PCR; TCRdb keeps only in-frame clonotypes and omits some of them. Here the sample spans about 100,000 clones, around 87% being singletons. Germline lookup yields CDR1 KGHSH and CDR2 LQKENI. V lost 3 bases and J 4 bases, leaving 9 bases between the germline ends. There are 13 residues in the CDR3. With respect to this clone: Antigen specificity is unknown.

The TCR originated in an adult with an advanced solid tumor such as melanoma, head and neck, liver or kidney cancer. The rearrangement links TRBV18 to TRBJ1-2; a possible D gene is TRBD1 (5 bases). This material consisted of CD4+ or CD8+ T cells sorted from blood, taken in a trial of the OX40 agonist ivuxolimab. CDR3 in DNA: TGTGCCAGCTCACCCGGGGCGATCTATGGCTACACCTTC. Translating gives CASSPGAIYGYTF.